The rows below give T cell receptor beta chains drawn from one sample of a study of blood T cells in healthy people across ages. TCRdb reprocessed the 5' RACE reads via MiXCR and lists one record per CDR3 protein. The table includes about 840,000 distinct CDR3 sequences, roughly 29% detected once. Another study also made use of these data, one on T cells of mothers and their children.

The specimen sequenced was blood. The receptors were sampled from a woman aged 40 to 50 in good health. The CDR3 runs from the conserved cysteine through the conserved F or W. Each record gives: J gene, clone size, D gene, V gene, CDR3 DNA, CDR3 protein. D genes are given only for firm matches. A row's size may be missing; if present it is once, few, many or a size class.

J: TRBJ2-7; size: many; D: .; V: TRBV6-5; DNA: TGTGCCAGCAGTTACCTCCCCCAAGGCTACGAGCAGTACTTC; CDR3: CASSYLPQGYEQYF
J: TRBJ1-1; size: .; D: .; V: TRBV7-9; DNA: TGTGCCAGCAGCTTGGTCAGGGGCACGCGGAACACTGAAGCTTTCTTT; CDR3: CASSLVRGTRNTEAFF
J: TRBJ1-1; size: .; D: .; V: TRBV6-2/TRBV6-3; DNA: TGTGCCAGCAGTTACGGGGTTCGCAGCACTGAAGCTTTCTTT; CDR3: CASSYGVRSTEAFF
J: TRBJ2-6; size: many; D: TRBD1; V: TRBV28; DNA: TGTGCCAGCAGTTTTCGGACAGGGAGGCTTTCCGGGGCCAACGTCCTGACTTTC; CDR3: CASSFRTGRLSGANVLTF
J: TRBJ2-2; size: few; D: .; V: TRBV21-1; DNA: TGTGCCAGCAGCAGCAACAGGGTTGGGGACACCGGGGAGCTGTTTTTT; CDR3: CASSSNRVGDTGELFF
J: TRBJ1-1; size: few; D: .; V: TRBV20-1; DNA: TGCAGTGCCATCTCCACCGGGACAACGAACACTGAAGCTTTCTTT; CDR3: CSAISTGTTNTEAFF
J: TRBJ1-6; size: .; D: .; V: TRBV3-1; DNA: TGTGCCAGCAGCCAAGAGCCCGGGGCCTCACCCCTCCACTTT; CDR3: CASSQEPGASPLHF
J: TRBJ1-6; size: many; D: .; V: TRBV20-1; DNA: TGCAGTGTGGGGTCACCCCTCCACTTT; CDR3: CSVGSPLHF
J: TRBJ1-1; size: .; D: .; V: TRBV2; DNA: TGTGCCAGCAGTGAGGGACCCCCTGGTGCTTTCTTT; CDR3: CASSEGPPGAFF
J: TRBJ2-7; size: .; D: TRBD1; V: TRBV7-2; DNA: TGTGCCAGCAGCCGGACGGGACAGTCCTGCGAGCAGTACTTC; CDR3: CASSRTGQSCEQYF
J: TRBJ2-3; size: few; D: .; V: TRBV7-2; DNA: TGTGCCAGCAGCTCAGACAGGCAGTCCACAGATACGCAGTATTTT; CDR3: CASSSDRQSTDTQYF
J: TRBJ1-6; size: few; D: .; V: TRBV7-2; DNA: TGTGCCAGCAGCTTTCAGCCTTCACCCCTCCACTTT; CDR3: CASSFQPSPLHF
J: TRBJ2-7; size: many; D: .; V: TRBV12-3/TRBV12-4; DNA: TGTGCCAGCACCACTGGCGGGGGCGGCGAGCAGTACTTC; CDR3: CASTTGGGGEQYF
J: TRBJ2-7; size: many; D: .; V: TRBV3-1; DNA: TGTGCCAGCAGCCAAGATGATCTCGGGGGCAACTCCTACGAGCAGTACTTC; CDR3: CASSQDDLGGNSYEQYF
J: TRBJ1-4; size: many; D: .; V: TRBV4-3; DNA: TGCGCCAGCAGCCAAGATATCCGTGCGTTTGTGGACACCGCTCGGGAAAAACTGTTTTTT; CDR3: CASSQDIRAFVDTAREKLFF
J: TRBJ2-7; size: many; D: .; V: TRBV12-3/TRBV12-4; DNA: TGTGCCAGCAGGACAGGAGAATCGGGCGAGCAGTACTTC; CDR3: CASRTGESGEQYF
J: TRBJ1-1; size: few; D: TRBD1; V: TRBV5-1; DNA: TGCGCCAGCAGCCCCTCGACGACAGGGGCGAACACTGAAGCTTTCTTT; CDR3: CASSPSTTGANTEAFF
J: TRBJ2-5; size: .; D: .; V: TRBV18; DNA: TGTGCCAGCTCACCGGTCGGGGGATCTGAGGAGACCCAGTACTTC; CDR3: CASSPVGGSEETQYF
J: TRBJ2-1; size: few; D: TRBD1; V: TRBV7-2; DNA: TGTGCCAGCAGCTCGACGGGACAGGGTCAAAATGAGCAGTTCTTC; CDR3: CASSSTGQGQNEQFF
J: TRBJ1-2; size: few; D: .; V: TRBV27; DNA: TGTGCCAGCAGTTTAGGGGGGGCGGGAGGCTACACCTTC; CDR3: CASSLGGAGGYTF